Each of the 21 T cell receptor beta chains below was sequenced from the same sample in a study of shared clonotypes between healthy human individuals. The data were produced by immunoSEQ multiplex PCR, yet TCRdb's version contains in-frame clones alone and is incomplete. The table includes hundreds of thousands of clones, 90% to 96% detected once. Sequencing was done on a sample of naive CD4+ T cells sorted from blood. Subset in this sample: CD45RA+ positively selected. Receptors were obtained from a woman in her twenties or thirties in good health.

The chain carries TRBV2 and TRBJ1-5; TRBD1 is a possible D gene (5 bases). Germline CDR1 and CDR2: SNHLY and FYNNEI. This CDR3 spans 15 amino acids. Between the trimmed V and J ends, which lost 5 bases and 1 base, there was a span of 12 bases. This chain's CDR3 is CASSIGGESNQPQHF. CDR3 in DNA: TGTGCCAGCAGTATCGGGGGGGAGAGCAATCAGCCCCAGCATTTT. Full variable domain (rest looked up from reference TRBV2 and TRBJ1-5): EPEVTQTPSHQVTQMGQEVILRCVPISNHLYFYWYRQILGQKVEFLVSFYNNEISEKSEIFDDQFSVERPDGSNFTLKIRSTKLEDSAMYFCASSIGGESNQPQHFGDGTRLSIL.

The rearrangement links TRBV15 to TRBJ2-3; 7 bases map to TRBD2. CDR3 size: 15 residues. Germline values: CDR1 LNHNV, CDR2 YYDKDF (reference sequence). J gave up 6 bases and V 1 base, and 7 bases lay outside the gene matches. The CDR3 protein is CATSRVAGVVDTQYF. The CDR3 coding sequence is TGTGCCACCAGCAGAGTGGCGGGAGTGGTCGATACGCAGTATTTT. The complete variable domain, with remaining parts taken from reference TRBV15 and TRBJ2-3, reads DAMVIQNPRYQVTQFGKPVTLSCSQTLNHNVMYWYQQKSSQAPKLLFHYYDKDFNNEADTPDNFQSRRPNTSFCFLDIRSPGLGDTAMYLCATSRVAGVVDTQYFGPGTRLTVL.

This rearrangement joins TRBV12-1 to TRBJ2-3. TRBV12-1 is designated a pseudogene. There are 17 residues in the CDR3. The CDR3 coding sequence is TGTGCCAGCAGCTTTGGTTGCTCCACACGGAGCACAGATACGCAGTATTTT. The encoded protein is CASSFGCSTRSTDTQYF.

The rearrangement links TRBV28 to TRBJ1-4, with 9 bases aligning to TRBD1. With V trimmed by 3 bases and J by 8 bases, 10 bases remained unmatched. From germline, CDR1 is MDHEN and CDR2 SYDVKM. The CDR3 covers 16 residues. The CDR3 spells CASSFATGGAGEKLFF. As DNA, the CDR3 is TGTGCCAGCAGTTTCGCTACAGGGGGCGCAGGGGAAAAACTGTTTTTT.

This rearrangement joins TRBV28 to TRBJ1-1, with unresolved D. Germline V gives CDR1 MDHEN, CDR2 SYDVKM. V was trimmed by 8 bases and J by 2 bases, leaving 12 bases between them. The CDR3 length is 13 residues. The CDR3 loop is CASLDINNTEAFF. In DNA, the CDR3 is TGTGCCAGCCTCGACATCAACAACACTGAAGCTTTCTTT.

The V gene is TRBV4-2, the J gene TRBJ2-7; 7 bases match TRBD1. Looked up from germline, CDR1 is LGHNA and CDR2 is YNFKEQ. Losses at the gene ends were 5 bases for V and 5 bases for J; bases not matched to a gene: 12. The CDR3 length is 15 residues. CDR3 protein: CASSLPGQGVHEQYF. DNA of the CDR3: TGTGCCAGCAGCTTGCCTGGGCAGGGGGTCCACGAGCAGTACTTC.

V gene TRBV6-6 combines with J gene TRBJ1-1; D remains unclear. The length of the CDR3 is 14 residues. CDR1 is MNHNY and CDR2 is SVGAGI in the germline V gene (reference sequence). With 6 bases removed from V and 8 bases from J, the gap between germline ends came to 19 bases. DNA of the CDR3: TGTGCCAGCAGGGACCATAGGGCAGGAGAAGAAGCTTTCTTT. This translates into CASRDHRAGEEAFF.

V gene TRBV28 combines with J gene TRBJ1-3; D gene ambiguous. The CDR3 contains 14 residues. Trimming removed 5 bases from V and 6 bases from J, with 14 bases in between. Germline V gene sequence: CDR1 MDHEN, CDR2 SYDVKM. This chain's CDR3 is CASSHRTEINTIYF. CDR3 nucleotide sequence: TGTGCCAGCAGTCACAGAACAGAAATAAACACCATATATTTT.

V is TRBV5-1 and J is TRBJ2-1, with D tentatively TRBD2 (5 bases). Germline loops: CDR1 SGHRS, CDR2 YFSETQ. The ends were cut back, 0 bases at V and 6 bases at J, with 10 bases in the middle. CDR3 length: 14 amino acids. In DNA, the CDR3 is TGCGCCAGCAGCTTGGAGGGAGTGGGCAATGAGCAGTTCTTC. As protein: CASSLEGVGNEQFF. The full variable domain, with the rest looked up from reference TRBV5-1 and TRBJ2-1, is KAGVTQTPRYLIKTRGQQVTLSCSPISGHRSVSWYQQTPGQGLQFLFEYFSETQRNKGNFPGRFSGRQFSNSRSEMNVSTLELGDSALYLCASSLEGVGNEQFFGPGTRLTVL.

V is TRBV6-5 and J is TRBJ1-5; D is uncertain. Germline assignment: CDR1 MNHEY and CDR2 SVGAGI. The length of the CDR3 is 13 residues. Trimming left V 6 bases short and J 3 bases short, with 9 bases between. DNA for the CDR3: TGTGCCAGCAGGTACAGCTACAATCAGCCCCAGCATTTT. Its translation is CASRYSYNQPQHF.

The CDR3 region has the DNA TGCGCCAGCAGCCAAGTGGGGGGCCCCTTAGCCAAAAACATTCAGTACTTC. Translation gives CASSQVGGPLAKNIQYF. The chain joins TRBV4-1 to TRBJ2-4; D might be TRBD1 or TRBD2, each matching 6 bases. Trimming removed 1 base from V and 0 bases from J, with 13 bases in between. Germline V gene lookup returns CDR1 MGHRA and CDR2 YSYEKL. This CDR3 has 17 amino acids.

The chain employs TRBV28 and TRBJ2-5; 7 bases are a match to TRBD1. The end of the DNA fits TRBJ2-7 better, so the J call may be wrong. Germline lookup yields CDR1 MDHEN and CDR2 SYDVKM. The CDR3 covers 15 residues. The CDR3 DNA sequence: TGTGCCAGCACTAAGACCGGGACAGCCTTATACGAGCAGTACTTC. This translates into CASTKTGTALYEQYF.

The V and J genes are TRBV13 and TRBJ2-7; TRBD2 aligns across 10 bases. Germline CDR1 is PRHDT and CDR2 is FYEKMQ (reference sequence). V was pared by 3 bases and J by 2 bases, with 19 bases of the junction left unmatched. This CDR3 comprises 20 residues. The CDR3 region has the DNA TGTGCCAGCAGCTTTTTAAGGATGAGGCTAGCGGGAGCTTCCGCCTACGAGCAGTACTTC. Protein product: CASSFLRMRLAGASAYEQYF.

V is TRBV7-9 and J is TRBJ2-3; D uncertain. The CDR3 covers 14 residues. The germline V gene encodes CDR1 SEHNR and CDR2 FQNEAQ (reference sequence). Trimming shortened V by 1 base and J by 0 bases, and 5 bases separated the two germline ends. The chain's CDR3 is CASSLGRSTDTQYF. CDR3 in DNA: TGTGCCAGCAGCTTAGGCAGGAGCACAGATACGCAGTATTTT. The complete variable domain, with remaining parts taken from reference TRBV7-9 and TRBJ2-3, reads DTGVSQNPRHKITKRGQNVTFRCDPISEHNRLYWYRQTLGQGPEFLTYFQNEAQLEKSRLLSDRFSAERPKGSFSTLEIQRTEQGDSAMYLCASSLGRSTDTQYFGPGTRLTVL.

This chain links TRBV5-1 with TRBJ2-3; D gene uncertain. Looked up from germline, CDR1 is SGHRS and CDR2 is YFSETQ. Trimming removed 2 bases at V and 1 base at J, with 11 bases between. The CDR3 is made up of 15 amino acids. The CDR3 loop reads CASSLGNGGTDTQYF. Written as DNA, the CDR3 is TGCGCCAGCAGCTTAGGAAACGGTGGCACAGATACGCAGTATTTT. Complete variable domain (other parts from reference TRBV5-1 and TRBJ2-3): KAGVTQTPRYLIKTRGQQVTLSCSPISGHRSVSWYQQTPGQGLQFLFEYFSETQRNKGNFPGRFSGRQFSNSRSEMNVSTLELGDSALYLCASSLGNGGTDTQYFGPGTRLTVL.

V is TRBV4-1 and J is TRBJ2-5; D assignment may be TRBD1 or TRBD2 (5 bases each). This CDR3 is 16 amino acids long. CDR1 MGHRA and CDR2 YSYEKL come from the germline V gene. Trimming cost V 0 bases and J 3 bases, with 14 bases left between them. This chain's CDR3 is CASSQDLAWDEETQYF. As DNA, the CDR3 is TGCGCCAGCAGCCAAGATTTGGCGTGGGACGAAGAGACCCAGTACTTC.

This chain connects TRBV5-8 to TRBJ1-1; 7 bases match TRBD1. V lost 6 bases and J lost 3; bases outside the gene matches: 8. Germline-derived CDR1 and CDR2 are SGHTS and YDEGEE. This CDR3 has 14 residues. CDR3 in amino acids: CASNEQGRDTEAFF. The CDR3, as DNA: TGTGCCAGCAACGAACAGGGGAGAGACACTGAAGCTTTCTTT.

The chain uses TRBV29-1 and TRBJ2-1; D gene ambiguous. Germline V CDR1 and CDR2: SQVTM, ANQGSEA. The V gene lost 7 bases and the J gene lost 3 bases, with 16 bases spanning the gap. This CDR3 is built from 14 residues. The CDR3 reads CSGIDDMNYNEQFF. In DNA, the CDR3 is TGCAGCGGAATTGACGATATGAACTACAATGAGCAGTTCTTC.

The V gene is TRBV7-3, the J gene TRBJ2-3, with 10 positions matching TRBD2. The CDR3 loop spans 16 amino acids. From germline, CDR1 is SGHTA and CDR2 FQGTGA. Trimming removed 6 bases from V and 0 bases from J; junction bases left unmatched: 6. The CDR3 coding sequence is TGTGCCAGCAGTAAGACTAGCGGGTTTAGCACAGATACGCAGTATTTT. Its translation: CASSKTSGFSTDTQYF. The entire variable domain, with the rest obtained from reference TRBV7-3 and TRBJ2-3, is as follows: GAGVSQTPSNKVTEKGKYVELRCDPISGHTALYWYRQSLGQGPEFLIYFQGTGAADDSGLPNDRFFAVRPEGSVSTLKIQRTERGDSAVYLCASSKTSGFSTDTQYFGPGTRLTVL.

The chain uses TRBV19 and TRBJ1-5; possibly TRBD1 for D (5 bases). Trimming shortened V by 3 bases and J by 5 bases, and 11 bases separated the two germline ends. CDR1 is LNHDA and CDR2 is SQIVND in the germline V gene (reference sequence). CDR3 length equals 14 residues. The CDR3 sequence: CASSIGHTYQPQHF. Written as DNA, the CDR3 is TGTGCCAGTAGTATTGGACACACATATCAGCCCCAGCATTTT. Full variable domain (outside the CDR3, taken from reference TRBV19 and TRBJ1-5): DGGITQSPKYLFRKEGQNVTLSCEQNLNHDAMYWYRQDPGQGLRLIYYSQIVNDFQKGDIAEGYSVSREKKESFPLTVTSAQKNPTAFYLCASSIGHTYQPQHFGDGTRLSIL.

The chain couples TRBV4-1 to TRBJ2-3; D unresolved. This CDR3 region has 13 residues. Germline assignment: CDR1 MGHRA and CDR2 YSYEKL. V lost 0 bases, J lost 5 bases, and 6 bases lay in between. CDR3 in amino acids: CASSQESLDTQYF. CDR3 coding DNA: TGCGCCAGCAGCCAAGAGAGCTTAGATACGCAGTATTTT.